Below, 7 T cell receptor beta chains from the same sample are listed, as sequenced in a study of shared clonotypes between healthy human individuals. Assay used: immunoSEQ multiplex PCR; TCRdb lists only in-frame clones, some missing. The sample lists approximately 2,300,000 clones, 85% to 95% occurring once. Sequenced input: naive CD4+ T cells from PBMCs. Subset described: CD45RA+ positively selected. These receptors were collected from a man between 18 and 35 years old in good health. Some clones in this sample may be carry-over from other donors' samples.

The chain combines TRBV9 with TRBJ2-5; D uncertain. This CDR3 has 16 residues. V was clipped by 0 bases and J by 2 bases, with 14 bases between them. Looked up from germline, CDR1 is SGDLS and CDR2 is YYNGEE. Here the CDR3 reads CASSVAGRNLQETQYF. CDR3 sequence (DNA): TGTGCCAGCAGCGTAGCTGGACGGAACCTGCAAGAGACCCAGTACTTC.

On this clone itself: Other DNA sequences within the sample encode an identical CDR3. V usage is TRBV5-1 and J usage is TRBJ2-5; possible D gene TRBD1, 6 bases. This CDR3 region has 13 residues. The V end lost 0 bases, the J end lost 3 bases, and 6 bases lay between the germline ends. The V gene's germline CDR1 is SGHRS and CDR2 YFSETQ. The CDR3 sequence is CASSLDREETQYF. CDR3 coding DNA: TGCGCCAGCAGCTTGGACAGGGAAGAGACCCAGTACTTC.

Concerning this clone itself: Other DNA sequences in the sample encode the same CDR3. The V call is TRBV9, the J call TRBJ2-2; D gene unclear. V was cut by 0 bases and J by 5 bases, with 5 bases left in between. Germline lookup yields CDR1 SGDLS and CDR2 YYNGEE. The CDR3 is 13 amino acids. CDR3 nucleotide sequence: TGTGCCAGCAGCGTAGAGGTTACCGGGGAGCTGTTTTTT. Its translation is CASSVEVTGELFF.

This chain links TRBV5-8 with TRBJ1-3; 7 bases align to TRBD1. V lost 2 bases and J lost 0; bases outside the gene matches: 5. Germline CDR1 is SGHTS and CDR2 is YDEGEE. This CDR3 has 16 amino acids. The CDR3 DNA reads TGTGCCAGCAGCTTCGTGCAGGGGGTCTCTGGAAACACCATATATTTT. This codes for CASSFVQGVSGNTIYF.

The chain links TRBV10-3 to TRBJ2-7; 9 nucleotides align to TRBD2. The V segment lost 4 bases and the J segment 2 bases; nucleotides outside the gene matches: 3. CDR3 length equals 14 residues. CDR1 is ENHRY and CDR2 is SYGVKD in the germline V gene. This chain's CDR3 is CAISASGVTYEQYF. The CDR3, as DNA: TGTGCCATCAGTGCTAGCGGGGTTACCTACGAGCAGTACTTC.

The rearrangement uses TRBV21-1 and TRBJ2-2; the table's D call of TRBD2 was not tested on the DNA. TRBV21-1 represents a pseudogene. The CDR3 totals 16 residues. The chain's CDR3 is CASSKNSGTSTGELFF. The DNA for the CDR3 is TGTGCCAGCAGCAAGAATAGCGGGACAAGCACCGGGGAGCTGTTTTTT.

To note about this clone: The germline gene is not matched at one end of the junction; a read error may be the cause. V is TRBV11-2 and J is TRBJ2-2; no reliable D call. This CDR3 is 16 amino acids long. Germline V gene lookup returns CDR1 SGHAT and CDR2 FQNNGV. DNA of the CDR3: TGTGCCAGTAGCTTGATACGGGTCGAGAACACCGGGGAGCTGTTTTTT. This encodes CASSLIRVENTGELFF.